This entry features one TCR beta chain sequence. The antigen is undetermined. Only in-frame clones appear in the TCRdb table, and some are missing; sequencing was by immunoSEQ multiplex PCR. This sample yields about 100,000 clones, of which about 89% are seen a single time; roughly a tenth belongs to the top ten. The sample comes from a study of T cell responses to AZD1222 COVID-19 vaccine. Whole-study findings and limits: CD4 TCRs covered the whole spike, strongest at regions 160-218 and 743-854. Mostly white British, mostly female donors; authors suggested clonal diversity may be underestimated. At baseline, seropositivity was found in only a handful of AZD1222 recipients.

Analyses pooled second doses at about 4 or about 12 weeks. The V segment lost 1 base and the J segment 3 bases; nucleotides outside the gene matches: 3. CDR1 and CDR2 (germline): SGHVS, FQNEAQ. The CDR3 loop spans 15 amino acids. This sequence joins TRBV7-8 and TRBJ2-1, with 7 bases identical to TRBD1. This TCR came from an adult who received the AZD1222 COVID-19 vaccine. This specimen was peripheral blood, taken 28 days after the second AZD1222 dose. The CDR3 coding sequence is TGTGCCAGCAGCTTAGGAGGGACAGACTACAATGAGCAGTTCTTC. Amino acids: CASSLGGTDYNEQFF.